This entry concerns a single T cell receptor beta chain. The data stem from a study of blood T cell repertoires in COVID-19. Study in general: Whether acute or convalescent, the COVID-19 samples came from the United States, Italy and Spain. Sources were T cells, B-cell-depleted T cells, or PBMCs; the material itself was cDNA or gDNA.

The germline V gene encodes CDR1 MNHEY and CDR2 SVGAGI. Losses at the gene ends were 10 bases for V and 1 base for J; bases not matched to a gene: 2. The CDR3 extends over 14 amino acids. Source study methods: It was from reference gene primer amplification that nucleated cell counts were estimated. Profiling relied on immunoSEQ multiplex PCR, and the TCRdb table lists in-frame clones only, not all of them. For V, J and clone size, that table is used; D and trimming come from the DNA. The repertoire holds some 110,000 clones, around 75% seen once, with roughly 0.9% in the top ten. The sample taken for sequencing was peripheral blood. The rearrangement links TRBV6-5 to TRBJ2-1, with 12 bases aligning to TRBD2. The sequence derives from a human donor with acute or convalescent COVID-19. The donor label of this sample is uncertain. This CDR3 reads CATLAGGSYNEQFF. CDR3 bases: TGTGCCACCCTAGCGGGGGGGTCCTACAATGAGCAGTTCTTC.